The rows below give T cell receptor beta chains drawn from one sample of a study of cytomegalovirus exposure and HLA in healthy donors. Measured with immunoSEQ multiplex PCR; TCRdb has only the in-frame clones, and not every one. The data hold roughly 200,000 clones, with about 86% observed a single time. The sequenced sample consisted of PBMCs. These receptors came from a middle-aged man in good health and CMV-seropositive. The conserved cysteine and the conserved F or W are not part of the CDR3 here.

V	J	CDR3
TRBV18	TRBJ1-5	ASSRELTKTGAYSNQPQH
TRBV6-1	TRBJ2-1	ASIVTREGEQF
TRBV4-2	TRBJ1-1	ASSQDLRTGWGTEAF
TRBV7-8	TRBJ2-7	ASSRGTGPEQY
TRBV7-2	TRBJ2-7	ASSEGSGGRVYEQY
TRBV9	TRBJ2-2	ASSTQTLAGEAGELF
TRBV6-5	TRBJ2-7	ASSYVSGGPYEQY
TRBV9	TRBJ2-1	ASSPPQGYGQF
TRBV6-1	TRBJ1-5	ASSGGFSNQPQH
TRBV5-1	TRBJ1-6	ASSLTGNRPTSPLH
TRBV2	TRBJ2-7	ASSEGSRGHYEQY
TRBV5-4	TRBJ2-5	ASRGGPGPTMGETQY
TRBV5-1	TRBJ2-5	ASSLGQMETQY
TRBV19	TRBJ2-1	ASSIREGLEQF
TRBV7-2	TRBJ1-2	ASSLQGKRGYT
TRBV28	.	ASRGQTYEQY
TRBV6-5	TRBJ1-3	ASSYQGHGNTIY
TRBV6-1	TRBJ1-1	ASSLKGGGNTEAF
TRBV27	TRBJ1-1	ASSFQGTGNTEAF
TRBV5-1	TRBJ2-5	ASSGRAHQETQY
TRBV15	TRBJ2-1	ATSRQGQGGNEQF
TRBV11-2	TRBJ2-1	ASSFNRESEQF